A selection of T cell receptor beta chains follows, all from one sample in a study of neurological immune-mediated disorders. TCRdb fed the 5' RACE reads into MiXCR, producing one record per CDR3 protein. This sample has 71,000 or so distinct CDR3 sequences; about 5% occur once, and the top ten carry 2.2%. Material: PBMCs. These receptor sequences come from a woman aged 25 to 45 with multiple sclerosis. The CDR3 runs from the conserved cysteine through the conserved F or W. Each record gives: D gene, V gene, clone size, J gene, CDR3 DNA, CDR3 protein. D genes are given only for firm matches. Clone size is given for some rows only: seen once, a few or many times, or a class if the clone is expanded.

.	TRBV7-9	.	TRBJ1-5	TGTGCCAGCAGCCCGGGCCAGGGCTTTGATCAGCCCCAGCATTTT	CASSPGQGFDQPQHF
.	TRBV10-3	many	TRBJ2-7	TGTGCCATCGGAGGGGTTTTGCGATTGCTTGGGGCCGAGCAGTACTTC	CAIGGVLRLLGAEQYF
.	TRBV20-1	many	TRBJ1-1	TGCAGTGCTTCGAGACAGAACACTGAAGCTTTCTTT	CSASRQNTEAFF
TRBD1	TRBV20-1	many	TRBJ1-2	TGCAGCATACAGGGGGAAGGTACCGGCTACACCTTC	CSIQGEGTGYTF
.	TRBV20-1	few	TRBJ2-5	TGCAGTGCCGGCCAGGGGACCCAGTACTTC	CSAGQGTQYF
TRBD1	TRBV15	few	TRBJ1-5	TGTGCCACCAGCAGCCGCAGGGGGCTTAACAATCAGCCCCAGCATTTT	CATSSRRGLNNQPQHF
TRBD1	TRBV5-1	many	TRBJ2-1	TGCGCCAGCAGCTTGGCCGGGACAGGAGACAATGAGCAGTTCTTC	CASSLAGTGDNEQFF
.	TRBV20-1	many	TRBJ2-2	TGCAGTGCGCCCACAGGGACTCTCAACACCGGGGAGCTGTTTTTT	CSAPTGTLNTGELFF
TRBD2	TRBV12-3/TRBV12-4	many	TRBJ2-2	TGTGCCAGCCTATACGGGGGGTCCGGGGAGCTGTTTTTT	CASLYGGSGELFF
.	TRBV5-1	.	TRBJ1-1	TGCGCCAGCAGCTTGTACAGGGCCGGGACTGAAGCTTTCTTT	CASSLYRAGTEAFF
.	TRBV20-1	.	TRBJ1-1	TGCAGTGCTGTGACTCTACAGGGTGTGGGCACTGAAGCTTTCTTT	CSAVTLQGVGTEAFF
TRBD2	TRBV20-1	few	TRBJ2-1	TGCAGTGCCTCAAGCGGGGCCTCCTACAATGAGCAGTTCTTC	CSASSGASYNEQFF
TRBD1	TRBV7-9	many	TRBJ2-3	TGTGCCAGCAGCCTGACAGGGGGCACAGATACGCAGTATTTT	CASSLTGGTDTQYF
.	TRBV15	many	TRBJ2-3	TGTGCCACCAGCCCTCGGAAAGGTGATACGCAGTATTTT	CATSPRKGDTQYF
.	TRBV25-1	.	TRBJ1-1	TGTGCCAGTATCAAGGCAGGCGCCACTGAAGCTTTCTTT	CASIKAGATEAFF
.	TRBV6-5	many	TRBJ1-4	TGTGCCAGCAGTTCCAGGGGCGGTTTTGAAAAACTGTTTTTT	CASSSRGGFEKLFF
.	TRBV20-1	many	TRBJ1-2	TGCAGTGCTAGAGATGAGGAGGGGGCTAACTATGGCTACACCTTC	CSARDEEGANYGYTF